This T cell receptor (beta chain) was identified in a study of technical replicates of blood from a few donors. Assay used: immunoSEQ multiplex PCR; TCRdb lists only in-frame clones, some missing. The sample has approximately 100,000 clones; approximately 96% are singletons. This CDR3 has 12 residues. Trimming cost V 1 base and J 8 bases, with 8 bases left between them. The germline gives CDR1 SEHNR, CDR2 FQNEAQ (reference sequence). This clone has only one observation. V gene TRBV7-9 combines with J gene TRBJ1-2, with unresolved D. The source material was T cells isolated from PBMCs. The receptor was isolated from a human donor in good health. The CDR3 is CASSLGSSGYTF. CDR3 in DNA: TGTGCCAGCAGCTTAGGCTCAAGCGGCTACACCTTC.